What follows is one TCR beta chain and its context. Its target is not known. The sample is drawn from a study of chemoradiotherapy in HPV16-positive cancers. General study findings and limits: Candidate HPV-specific clones and E7-related TCR motifs grew in tumor during treatment.

Germline loops: CDR1 SGHNT, CDR2 YYREEE (reference sequence). Trimming took off 0 bases at V and 3 bases at J, with 9 bases between the two ends. The CDR3 sequence is 15 residues long. Sequencing was performed with immunoSEQ multiplex PCR; in TCRdb, only in-frame clones are kept and a portion is missing. The top ten hold 1.3% of the sample, which has about 15,000 clones, over 70% seen once. This specimen was collected from a patient who underwent chemoradiotherapy. This receptor was identified in a human donor with HPV-associated anogenital cancer. The chain carries TRBV5-4 and TRBJ1-4, with D possibly matching TRBD1 (5 bases). The chain's CDR3 is CASSLAGGANEKLFF. The CDR3 DNA follows: TGTGCCAGCAGCTTGGCCGGGGGGGCTAATGAAAAACTGTTTTTT.